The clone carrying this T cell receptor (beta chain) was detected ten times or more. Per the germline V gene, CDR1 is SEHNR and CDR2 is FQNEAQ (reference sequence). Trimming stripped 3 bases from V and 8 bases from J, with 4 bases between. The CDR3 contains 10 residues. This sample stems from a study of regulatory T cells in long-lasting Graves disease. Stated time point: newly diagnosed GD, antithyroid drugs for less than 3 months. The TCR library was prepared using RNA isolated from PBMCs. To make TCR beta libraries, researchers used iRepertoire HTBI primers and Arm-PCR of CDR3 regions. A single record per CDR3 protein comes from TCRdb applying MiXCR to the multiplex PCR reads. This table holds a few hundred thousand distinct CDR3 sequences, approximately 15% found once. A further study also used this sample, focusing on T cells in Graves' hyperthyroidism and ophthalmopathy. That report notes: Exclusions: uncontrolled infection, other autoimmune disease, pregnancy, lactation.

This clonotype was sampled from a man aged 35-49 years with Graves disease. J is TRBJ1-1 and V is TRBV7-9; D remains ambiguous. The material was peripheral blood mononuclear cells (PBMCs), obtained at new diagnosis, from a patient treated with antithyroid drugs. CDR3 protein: CASSLIEAFF. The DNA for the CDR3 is TGTGCCAGCAGCTTGATAGAAGCTTTCTTT.